This TCR beta chain is drawn from a study of blood T cell repertoires in COVID-19. Germline V CDR1 and CDR2: SGDLS, YYNGEE. CDR3 size: 16 residues. V lost 4 bases, J lost 8 bases, and 21 bases lay in between. Profiled with immunoSEQ multiplex PCR; TCRdb holds only in-frame clones, not every one. The table shows about 85,000 clones, with around 90% occurring only once. This clone was detected once. The V call is TRBV9, the J call TRBJ2-2; weak D call: TRBD2 (6 bases). This sequence was found in a woman of 80 years or more with active or convalescent COVID-19. Source material: peripheral blood. This chain's CDR3 is CASSPSGSTPWGELFF. DNA for the CDR3: TGTGCCAGCAGCCCAAGCGGGTCCACCCCTTGGGGGGAGCTGTTTTTT.